This TCR beta chain was captured in a study of blood T cell repertoires in COVID-19. Produced via immunoSEQ multiplex PCR; TCRdb's table is partial and in-frame only. Of fewer than 150,000 clones in the sample, 85% were seen once. The germline gives CDR1 MNHEY, CDR2 SMNVEV (reference sequence). V lost 4 bases and J lost 8, with 5 bases in between. This CDR3 spans 11 amino acids. Sequenced material: peripheral blood. The origin of this receptor is a woman aged 55-69 years with COVID-19, enrolled during active disease. The chain carries TRBV27 and TRBJ2-2; D gene unclear. CDR3 bases: TGTGCCAGCAGTTCAACAGGGGAGCTGTTTTTT. It yields the protein CASSSTGELFF.